This TCR beta chain was recovered during a study of blood T cells in healthy people across ages. Overall study findings and caveats: Both naive CD4+ cell counts and diversity were greater in long-lived donors than in aged donors. TCR beta diversity tracked closely with naive T cell percentage.

The authors ran a second PCR of about 7 to 11 cycles using a sample-barcoded 5' primer and a J-beta primer mix. TCRdb re-called the 5' RACE reads with MiXCR, one entry per CDR3 protein. The sample has approximately 320,000 distinct CDR3 sequences, 25% to 30% seen once. Worth noting for this clonotype: The antigen remains unidentified.

Sequencing input: blood. This receptor was taken from a woman in her 70s in good health.

The CDR3 DNA sequence: TGTGCCAGCAGCTTAGTGCTCCCCGGACAGGGTGTCGAGCAGTACTTC. Protein sequence: CASSLVLPGQGVEQYF. The rearrangement joins TRBV7-6 to TRBJ2-5; 8 positions agree with TRBD1. The end of the DNA is better explained by TRBJ2-7, so the J call may be wrong. Germline CDR1 is SGHVS and CDR2 is FNYEAQ. CDR3 size: 16 residues.